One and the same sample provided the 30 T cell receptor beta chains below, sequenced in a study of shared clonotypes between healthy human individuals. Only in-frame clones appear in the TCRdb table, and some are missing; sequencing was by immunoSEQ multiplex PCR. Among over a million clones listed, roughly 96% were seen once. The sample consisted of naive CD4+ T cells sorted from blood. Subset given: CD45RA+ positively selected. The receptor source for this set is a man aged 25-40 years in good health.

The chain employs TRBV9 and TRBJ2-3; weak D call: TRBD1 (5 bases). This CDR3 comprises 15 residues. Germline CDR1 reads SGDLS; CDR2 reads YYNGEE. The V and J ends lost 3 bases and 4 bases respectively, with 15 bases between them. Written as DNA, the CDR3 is TGTGCCAGCAGCGCCATGGGGCAGTCCCCAGATACGCAGTATTTT. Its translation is CASSAMGQSPDTQYF.

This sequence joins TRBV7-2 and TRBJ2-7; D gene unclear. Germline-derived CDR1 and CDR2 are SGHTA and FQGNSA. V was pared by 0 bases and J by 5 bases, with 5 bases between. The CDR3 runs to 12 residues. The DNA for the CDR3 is TGTGCCAGCAGCTTAGCGCTTCACGAGCAGTACTTC. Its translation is CASSLALHEQYF.

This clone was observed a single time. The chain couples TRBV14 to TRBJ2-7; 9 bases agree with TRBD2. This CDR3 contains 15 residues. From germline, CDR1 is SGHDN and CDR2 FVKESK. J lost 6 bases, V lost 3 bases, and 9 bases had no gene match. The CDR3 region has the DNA TGTGCCAGCAGCCAGGACCCTAGCGGGATATCCGAGCAGTACTTC. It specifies CASSQDPSGISEQYF. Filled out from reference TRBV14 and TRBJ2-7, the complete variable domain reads EAGVTQFPSHSVIEKGQTVTLRCDPISGHDNLYWYRRVMGKEIKFLLHFVKESKQDESGMPNNRFLAERTGGTYSTLKVQPAELEDSGVYFCASSQDPSGISEQYFGPGTRLTVT.

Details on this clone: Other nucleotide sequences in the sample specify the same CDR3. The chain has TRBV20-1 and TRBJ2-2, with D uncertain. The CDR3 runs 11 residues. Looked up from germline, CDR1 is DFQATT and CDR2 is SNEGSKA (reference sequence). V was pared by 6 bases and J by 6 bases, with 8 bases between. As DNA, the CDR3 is TGCAGTGCCTCTAGGGCCGGGGAGCTGTTTTTT. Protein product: CSASRAGELFF.

The CDR3 is CASSSGTKAVTEAFF. CDR3 nucleotides: TGTGCCAGCAGTTCCGGGACTAAAGCGGTAACTGAAGCTTTCTTT. This chain connects TRBV6-1 to TRBJ1-1; maybe TRBD1 (5 bases). This CDR3 spans 15 amino acids. Per germline, CDR1 MNHNS and CDR2 SASEGT. Trimming stripped 5 bases from V and 5 bases from J, with 18 bases between.

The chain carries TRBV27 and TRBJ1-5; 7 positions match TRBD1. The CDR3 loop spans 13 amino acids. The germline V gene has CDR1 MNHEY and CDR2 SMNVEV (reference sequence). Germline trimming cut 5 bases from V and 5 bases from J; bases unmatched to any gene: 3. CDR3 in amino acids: CASSRTGYQPQHF. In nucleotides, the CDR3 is TGTGCCAGCAGTCGGACAGGATATCAGCCCCAGCATTTT.

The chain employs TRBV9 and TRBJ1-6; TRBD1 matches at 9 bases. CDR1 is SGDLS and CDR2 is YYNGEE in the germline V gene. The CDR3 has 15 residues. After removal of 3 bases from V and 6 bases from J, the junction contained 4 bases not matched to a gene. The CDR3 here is CASSGPGQGNSPLHF. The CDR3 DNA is TGTGCCAGCAGCGGACCGGGACAGGGTAATTCACCCCTCCACTTT.

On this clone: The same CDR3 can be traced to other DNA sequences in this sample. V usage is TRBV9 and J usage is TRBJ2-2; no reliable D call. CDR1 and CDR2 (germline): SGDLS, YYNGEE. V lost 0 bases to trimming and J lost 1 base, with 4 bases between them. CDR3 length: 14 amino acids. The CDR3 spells CASSVAGNTGELFF. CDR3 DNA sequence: TGTGCCAGCAGCGTAGCAGGGAACACCGGGGAGCTGTTTTTT.

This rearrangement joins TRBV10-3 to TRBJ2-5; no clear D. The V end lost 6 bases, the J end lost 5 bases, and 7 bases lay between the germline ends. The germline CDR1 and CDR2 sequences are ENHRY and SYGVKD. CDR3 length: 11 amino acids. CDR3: CAIRSSETQYF. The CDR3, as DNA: TGTGCCATCAGGTCCTCCGAGACCCAGTACTTC.

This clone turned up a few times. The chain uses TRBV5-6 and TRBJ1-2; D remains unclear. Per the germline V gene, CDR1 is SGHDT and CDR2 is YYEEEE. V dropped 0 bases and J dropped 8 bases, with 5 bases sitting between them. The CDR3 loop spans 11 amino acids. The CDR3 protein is CASSLEWGYTF. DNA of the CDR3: TGTGCCAGCAGCTTGGAATGGGGCTACACCTTC.

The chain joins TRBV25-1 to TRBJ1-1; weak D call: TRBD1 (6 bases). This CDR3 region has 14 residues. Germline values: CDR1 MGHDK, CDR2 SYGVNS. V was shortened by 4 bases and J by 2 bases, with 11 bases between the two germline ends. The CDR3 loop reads CASSVTGRNTEAFF. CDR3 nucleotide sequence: TGTGCCAGCAGTGTCACAGGGAGAAACACTGAAGCTTTCTTT.

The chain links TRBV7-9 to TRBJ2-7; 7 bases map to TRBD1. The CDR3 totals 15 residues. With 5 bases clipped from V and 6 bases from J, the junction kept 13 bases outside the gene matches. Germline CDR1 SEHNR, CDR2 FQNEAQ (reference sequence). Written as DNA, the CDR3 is TGTGCCAGCAGCCCCGGAGACAGGGATTTCTCCGAGCAGTACTTC. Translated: CASSPGDRDFSEQYF.

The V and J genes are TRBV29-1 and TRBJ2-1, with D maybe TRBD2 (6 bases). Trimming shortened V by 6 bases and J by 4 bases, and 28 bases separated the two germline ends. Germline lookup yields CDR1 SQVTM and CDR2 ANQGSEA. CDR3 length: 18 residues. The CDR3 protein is CSVRTLQWGEGSYNEQFF. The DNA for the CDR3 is TGCAGCGTCCGAACCTTACAATGGGGGGAAGGATCGTACAATGAGCAGTTCTTC.

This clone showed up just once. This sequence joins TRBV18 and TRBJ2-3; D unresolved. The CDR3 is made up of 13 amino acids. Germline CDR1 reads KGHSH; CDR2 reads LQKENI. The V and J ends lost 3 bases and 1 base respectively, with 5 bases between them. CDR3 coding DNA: TGTGCCAGCTCACCGATCGGCACAGATACGCAGTATTTT. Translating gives CASSPIGTDTQYF.

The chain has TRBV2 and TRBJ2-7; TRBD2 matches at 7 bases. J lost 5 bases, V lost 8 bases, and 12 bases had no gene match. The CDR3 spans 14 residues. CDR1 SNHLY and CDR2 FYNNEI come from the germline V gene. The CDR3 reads CASGPGGSSNEQYF. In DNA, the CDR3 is TGTGCCAGCGGCCCGGGGGGTAGCAGCAACGAGCAGTACTTC.

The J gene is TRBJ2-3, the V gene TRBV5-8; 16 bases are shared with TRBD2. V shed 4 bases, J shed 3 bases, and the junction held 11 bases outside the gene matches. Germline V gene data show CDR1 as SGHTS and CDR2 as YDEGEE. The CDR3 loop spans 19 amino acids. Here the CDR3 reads CASSKGLAGGLRITDTQYF. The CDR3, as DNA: TGTGCCAGCAGCAAGGGACTAGCGGGAGGGCTTCGGATTACAGATACGCAGTATTTT.

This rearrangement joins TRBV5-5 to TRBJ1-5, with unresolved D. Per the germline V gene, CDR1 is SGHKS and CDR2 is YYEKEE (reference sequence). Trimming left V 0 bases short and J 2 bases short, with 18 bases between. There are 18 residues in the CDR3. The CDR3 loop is CASSLAYEGDRRNQPQHF. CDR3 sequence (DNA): TGTGCCAGCAGCTTGGCCTATGAAGGAGATCGGCGCAATCAGCCCCAGCATTTT.

CDR3 loop: CASSDKGGRAFVVDTQYF. The DNA of the CDR3 is TGTGCCAGCAGTGACAAGGGCGGGAGGGCCTTTGTCGTAGATACGCAGTATTTT. J is TRBJ2-3 and V is TRBV2; TRBD2 matches at 9 bases. This CDR3 comprises 18 residues. The V segment lost 3 bases and the J segment 5 bases; nucleotides outside the gene matches: 15. Germline loops: CDR1 SNHLY, CDR2 FYNNEI.

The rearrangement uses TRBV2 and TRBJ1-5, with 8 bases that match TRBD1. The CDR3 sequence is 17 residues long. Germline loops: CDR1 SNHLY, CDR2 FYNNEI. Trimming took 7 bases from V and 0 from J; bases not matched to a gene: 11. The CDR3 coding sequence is TGTGCCAGCACGGGCAGGGGGCTCGGGTATAGCAATCAGCCCCAGCATTTT. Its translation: CASTGRGLGYSNQPQHF.

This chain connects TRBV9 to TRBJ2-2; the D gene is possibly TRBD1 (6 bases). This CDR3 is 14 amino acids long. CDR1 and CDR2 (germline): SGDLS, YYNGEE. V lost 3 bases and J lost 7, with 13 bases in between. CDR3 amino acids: CASSATGTLGELFF. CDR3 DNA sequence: TGTGCCAGCAGCGCAACAGGGACGCTCGGGGAGCTGTTTTTT.

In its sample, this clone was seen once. The CDR3 sequence: CSVEVGGGRETQYF. As DNA, the CDR3 is TGCAGCGTTGAAGTCGGTGGGGGTCGGGAGACCCAGTACTTC. V and J are TRBV29-1 and TRBJ2-5; TRBD1 or TRBD2 may be the D gene (5 bases each). The germline V gene has CDR1 SQVTM and CDR2 ANQGSEA. This CDR3 region has 14 residues. V was pared by 1 base and J by 5 bases, with 14 bases between.

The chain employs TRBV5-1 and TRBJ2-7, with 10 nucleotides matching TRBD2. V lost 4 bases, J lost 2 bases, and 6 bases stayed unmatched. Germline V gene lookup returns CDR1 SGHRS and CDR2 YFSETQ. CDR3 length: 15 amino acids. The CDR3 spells CASSPSAGGPYEQYF. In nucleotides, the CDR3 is TGCGCCAGCAGCCCCTCAGCGGGAGGGCCCTACGAGCAGTACTTC. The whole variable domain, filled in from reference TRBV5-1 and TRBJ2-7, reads KAGVTQTPRYLIKTRGQQVTLSCSPISGHRSVSWYQQTPGQGLQFLFEYFSETQRNKGNFPGRFSGRQFSNSRSEMNVSTLELGDSALYLCASSPSAGGPYEQYFGPGTRLTVT.

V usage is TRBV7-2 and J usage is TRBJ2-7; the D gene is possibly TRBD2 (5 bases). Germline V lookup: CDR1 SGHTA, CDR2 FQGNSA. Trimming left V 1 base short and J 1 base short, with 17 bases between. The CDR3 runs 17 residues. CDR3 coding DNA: TGTGCCAGCAGCTTAGTTTCCATTGGACCGGGGTCCTACGAGCAGTACTTC. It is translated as CASSLVSIGPGSYEQYF.

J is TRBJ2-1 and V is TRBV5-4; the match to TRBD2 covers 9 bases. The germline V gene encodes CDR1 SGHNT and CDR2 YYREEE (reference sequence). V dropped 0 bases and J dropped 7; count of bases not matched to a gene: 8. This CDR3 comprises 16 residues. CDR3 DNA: TGTGCCAGCAGCTTGGGTAGCTCTAGCGGGGTAAATGAGCAGTTCTTC. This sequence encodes CASSLGSSSGVNEQFF.

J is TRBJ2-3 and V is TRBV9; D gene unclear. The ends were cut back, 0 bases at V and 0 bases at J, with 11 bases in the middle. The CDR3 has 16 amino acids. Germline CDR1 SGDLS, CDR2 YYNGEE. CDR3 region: CASSVGSELSTDTQYF. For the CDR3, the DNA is TGTGCCAGCAGCGTAGGCTCCGAGCTTAGCACAGATACGCAGTATTTT.

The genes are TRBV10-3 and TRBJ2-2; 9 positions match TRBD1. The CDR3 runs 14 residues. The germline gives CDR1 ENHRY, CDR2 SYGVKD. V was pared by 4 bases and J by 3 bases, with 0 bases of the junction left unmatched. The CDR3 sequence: CAISGDRDTGELFF. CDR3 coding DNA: TGTGCCATCAGTGGGGACAGGGACACCGGGGAGCTGTTTTTT.

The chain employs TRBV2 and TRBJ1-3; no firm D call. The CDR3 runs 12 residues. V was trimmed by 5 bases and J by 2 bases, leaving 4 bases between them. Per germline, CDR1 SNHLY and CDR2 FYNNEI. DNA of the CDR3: TGTGCCAGCAGTATTACTGGAAACACCATATATTTT. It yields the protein CASSITGNTIYF.

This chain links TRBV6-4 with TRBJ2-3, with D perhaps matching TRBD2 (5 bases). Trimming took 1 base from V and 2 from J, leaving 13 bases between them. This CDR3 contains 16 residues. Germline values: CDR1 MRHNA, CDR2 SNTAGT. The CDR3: CASSDWASRTTDTQYF. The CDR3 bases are TGTGCCAGCAGTGACTGGGCTAGCAGAACCACAGATACGCAGTATTTT.

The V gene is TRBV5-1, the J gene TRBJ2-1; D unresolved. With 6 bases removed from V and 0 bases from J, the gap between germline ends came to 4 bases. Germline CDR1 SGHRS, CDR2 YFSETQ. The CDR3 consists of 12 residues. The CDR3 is CASTSSYNEQFF. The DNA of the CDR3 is TGCGCCAGCACCAGCTCCTACAATGAGCAGTTCTTC. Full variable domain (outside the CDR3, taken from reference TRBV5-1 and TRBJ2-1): KAGVTQTPRYLIKTRGQQVTLSCSPISGHRSVSWYQQTPGQGLQFLFEYFSETQRNKGNFPGRFSGRQFSNSRSEMNVSTLELGDSALYLCASTSSYNEQFFGPGTRLTVL.

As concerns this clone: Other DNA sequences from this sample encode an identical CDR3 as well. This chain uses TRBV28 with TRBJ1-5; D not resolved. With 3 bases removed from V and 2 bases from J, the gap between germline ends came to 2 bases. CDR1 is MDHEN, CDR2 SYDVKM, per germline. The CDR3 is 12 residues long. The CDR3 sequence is CASSLGNQPQHF. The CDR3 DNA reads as TGTGCCAGCAGTTTGGGCAATCAGCCCCAGCATTTT.